This T cell receptor (beta chain) is from a study of T cell responses to AZD1222 COVID-19 vaccine. Study overall: Analyses pooled second doses at about 4 or about 12 weeks.

This clone was detected only a few times. What it recognizes is unknown. The repertoire was sequenced with immunoSEQ multiplex PCR; TCRdb's copy has only in-frame clones and lacks some. This sample has about 150,000 clones, with under 95% found just once. Regarding the study as a whole: The sample set comprised mostly white British donors with more females, and clonal diversity was possibly underestimated.

CDR3 length: 14 amino acids. Germline values: CDR1 SGHTA, CDR2 FQGNSA. The J segment lost 4 bases and the V segment lost 4 bases, leaving 5 bases of the junction unmatched. The rearrangement joins TRBV7-2 to TRBJ2-7; 9 nucleotides line up with TRBD1. The source is an adult in good health. Sequences were derived from peripheral blood, sampled on day 0 of AZD1222 vaccination. The chain's CDR3 is CASSSGQGSYEQYF. The CDR3 nucleotides read TGTGCCAGCAGCTCAGGACAGGGGTCTTACGAGCAGTACTTC.